This T cell receptor beta chain is drawn from a study of T cell responses to AZD1222 COVID-19 vaccine. With respect to this clone: Its antigen remains unidentified.

The CDR3 has 15 residues. Trimming removed 0 bases from V and 5 bases from J, with 13 bases in between. Germline CDR1 is MGHRA and CDR2 is YSYEKL. Broader study findings: There were mostly white British donors and more females than males, and clonal diversity was possibly underestimated. Once two AZD1222 doses were given, Spike-specific TCR breadth and depth went up. Baseline serostatus was positive in only six AZD1222 recipients.

The repertoire was sequenced with immunoSEQ multiplex PCR; TCRdb's copy has only in-frame clones and lacks some. The sample table includes about 140,000 clones. J is TRBJ2-5 and V is TRBV4-1; tentatively, D is TRBD1 (6 bases). The sample was peripheral blood. This TCR was sampled from an adult in good health. The chain's CDR3 is CASSQDGGLGETQYF. In DNA form, the CDR3 reads TGCGCCAGCAGCCAAGATGGGGGCTTGGGGGAGACCCAGTACTTC.